This passage covers 30 T cell receptor beta chains from one sample sequenced in a study of identifying expanded T cells in peripheral blood. TCRdb's table, derived via immunoSEQ multiplex PCR, lists solely in-frame clones and lacks some. The profile shows roughly 100,000 clones, around 85% of them singletons. Sequencing was carried out using blood. These receptors all come from a person aged 18 to 75 in good health.

V and J are TRBV5-8 and TRBJ1-1, with D possibly being TRBD1 (6 bases). The germline V and J ends were trimmed by 0 bases and 5 bases, with 17 bases remaining between them. The CDR3 contains 16 residues. Germline CDR1 reads SGHTS; CDR2 reads YDEGEE. The CDR3 coding sequence is TGTGCCAGCAGCTTGGATGTAGGGGGGGCAGGGACTGAAGCTTTCTTT. Translating it yields CASSLDVGGAGTEAFF.

Note on this clone: Other nucleotide sequences from this sample produce the same CDR3. The genes are TRBV5-1 and TRBJ1-1; 7 positions agree with TRBD1. The CDR3 has 14 residues. Germline-derived CDR1 and CDR2 are SGHRS and YFSETQ. V shed 3 bases and J 1 base; nucleotides not matched to a gene: 3. The chain's CDR3 is CASSSGQPNTEAFF. In DNA form, the CDR3 reads TGCGCCAGCAGCTCGGGACAGCCGAACACTGAAGCTTTCTTT.

The V call is TRBV7-6, the J call TRBJ1-1; D call uncertain. The CDR3 covers 11 residues. CDR1 SGHVS and CDR2 FNYEAQ come from the germline V gene. V lost 7 bases to trimming and J lost 0 bases, with 3 bases between them. The CDR3 reads CASILNTEAFF. The CDR3 coding sequence is TGTGCCAGCATCTTGAACACTGAAGCTTTCTTT.

V is TRBV9 and J is TRBJ2-1; possible D gene TRBD1, 6 bases. CDR3 length: 15 amino acids. The germline V gene encodes CDR1 SGDLS and CDR2 YYNGEE. V was shortened by 0 bases and J by 15 bases, with 22 bases between the two germline ends. Written as DNA, the CDR3 is TGTGCCAGCAGCGTAGAAGCCCGGACTTACCTACAGGGGTTCTTC. Protein product: CASSVEARTYLQGFF.

V usage is TRBV4-3 and J usage is TRBJ2-5; no definite D call. Germline CDR1 LGHNA, CDR2 YSLEER. The CDR3 runs 15 residues. Trimming left V 0 bases short and J 0 bases short, with 8 bases between. This CDR3 reads CASSQDGQYQETQYF. Written as DNA, the CDR3 is TGCGCCAGCAGCCAAGATGGGCAGTACCAAGAGACCCAGTACTTC.

The rearrangement uses TRBV7-2 and TRBJ2-1; TRBD1 is a possible D gene (5 bases). The CDR3 is made up of 15 amino acids. With 4 bases removed from V and 4 bases from J, the gap between germline ends came to 14 bases. Per germline, CDR1 SGHTA and CDR2 FQGNSA. CDR3 residues: CASSSQGRSYNEQFF. The CDR3 DNA follows: TGTGCCAGCAGCTCCCAGGGCCGGAGTTACAATGAGCAGTTCTTC.

This sequence joins TRBV11-3 and TRBJ2-1; 8 bases agree with TRBD1. CDR1 is SGHNT, CDR2 YENEEA, per germline. The CDR3 is made up of 13 amino acids. J lost 9 bases, V lost 5 bases, and 6 bases had no gene match. CDR3 nucleotides: TGTGCCAGCAGCAGGACAGGGTTCGGTGAGCAGTTCTTC. This encodes CASSRTGFGEQFF.

V usage is TRBV7-9 and J usage is TRBJ1-2, with 7 bases fitting TRBD1. This CDR3 comprises 14 residues. V was pared by 4 bases and J by 3 bases, with 5 bases of the junction left unmatched. Germline assignment: CDR1 SEHNR and CDR2 FQNEAQ (reference sequence). CDR3 protein: CASSWNRGDYGYTF. In nucleotides, the CDR3 is TGTGCCAGCAGCTGGAACAGGGGTGACTATGGCTACACCTTC.

The chain combines TRBV30 with TRBJ2-3; D perhaps matches TRBD2 (6 bases). This CDR3 region has 13 residues. V was clipped by 5 bases and J by 2 bases, with 11 bases between them. In germline, CDR1 is GTSNPN, CDR2 SVGIG (reference sequence). CDR3: CAWGGQLTDTQYF. CDR3 sequence (DNA): TGTGCCTGGGGAGGGCAACTCACAGATACGCAGTATTTT.

The genes are TRBV5-6 and TRBJ1-1; 8 nucleotides align to TRBD1. CDR1 is SGHDT and CDR2 is YYEEEE in the germline V gene. V trimming: 3 bases; J trimming: 2 bases; junction bases outside the gene matches: 3. This CDR3 is 14 amino acids long. The CDR3 DNA sequence: TGTGCCAGCAGCTGGGGGACAGGCAACACTGAAGCTTTCTTT. This codes for CASSWGTGNTEAFF.

This chain joins TRBV5-6 and TRBJ2-5; D unclear. This CDR3 has 11 amino acids. Per germline, CDR1 SGHDT and CDR2 YYEEEE. V was shortened by 0 bases and J by 11 bases, with 8 bases between the two germline ends. The DNA of the CDR3 is TGTGCCAGCAGCTTGGACGGGCCGCAGTACTTC. Translated, it gives CASSLDGPQYF.

This clone was observed a single time. The same CDR3 arises from other DNA sequences in this sample as well. The chain employs TRBV18 and TRBJ1-1, with D possibly TRBD1 on 5 matching bases. This CDR3 has 13 residues. Germline CDR1 KGHSH, CDR2 LQKENI. Trimming pared 3 bases from V and 0 bases from J, leaving 5 bases between. The CDR3 loop reads CASSPGVNTEAFF. The CDR3 DNA follows: TGTGCCAGCTCACCGGGGGTGAACACTGAAGCTTTCTTT.

The chain has TRBV7-9 and TRBJ2-7; a possible D gene is TRBD2 (5 bases). Germline V gene lookup returns CDR1 SEHNR and CDR2 FQNEAQ (reference sequence). The CDR3 is 14 residues long. V lost 3 bases, J lost 4 bases, and 13 bases lay in between. The CDR3 nucleotides are TGTGCCAGCAGCTTGGGTGGGAAGCGGTACGAGCAGTACTTC. As protein: CASSLGGKRYEQYF.

In DNA, the CDR3 is TGTGCCAGCAGCTTGTCCGAGGGACCTGGCGGCTACACCTTC. Translated, it gives CASSLSEGPGGYTF. J is TRBJ1-2 and V is TRBV7-2, with D possibly being TRBD1 (5 bases). Deletions cut 3 bases from V and 8 bases from J, with 16 bases between. Germline V gene sequence: CDR1 SGHTA, CDR2 FQGNSA. The CDR3 is made up of 14 amino acids.

The chain employs TRBV14 and TRBJ2-6, with TRBD1 matching over 8 bases. This CDR3 is 17 amino acids long. The trim removed 4 bases at V and 1 base at J, leaving 6 bases unmatched. Germline loops: CDR1 SGHDN, CDR2 FVKESK. The DNA for the CDR3 is TGTGCCAGCAGCCCCGACAGGGGAGAATCTGGGGCCAACGTCCTGACTTTC. The encoded protein is CASSPDRGESGANVLTF.

The V and J genes are TRBV7-9 and TRBJ2-7; 7 bases fit TRBD1. Trimming took 6 bases from V and 2 from J; bases not matched to a gene: 4. Germline CDR1 reads SEHNR; CDR2 reads FQNEAQ (reference sequence). The CDR3 contains 13 residues. The CDR3 DNA sequence: TGTGCCAGCAGACCCGGGACAGCCTACGAGCAGTACTTC. It specifies CASRPGTAYEQYF. Drawing the rest from reference TRBV7-9 and TRBJ2-7, the complete variable domain is DTGVSQNPRHKITKRGQNVTFRCDPISEHNRLYWYRQTLGQGPEFLTYFQNEAQLEKSRLLSDRFSAERPKGSFSTLEIQRTEQGDSAMYLCASRPGTAYEQYFGPGTRLTVT.

J is TRBJ1-2 and V is TRBV19, with unresolved D. V was trimmed by 7 bases and J by 2 bases, leaving 8 bases between them. CDR1 is LNHDA and CDR2 is SQIVND in the germline V gene (reference sequence). CDR3 length: 12 residues. The CDR3 sequence is CASNSVNYGYTF. The CDR3 bases are TGTGCCAGTAACTCGGTGAACTATGGCTACACCTTC. Full variable domain (missing parts from reference TRBV19 and TRBJ1-2): DGGITQSPKYLFRKEGQNVTLSCEQNLNHDAMYWYRQDPGQGLRLIYYSQIVNDFQKGDIAEGYSVSREKKESFPLTVTSAQKNPTAFYLCASNSVNYGYTFGSGTRLTVV.

The CDR3 coding sequence is TGTGCGGCAAGCACAGAGCCCATGGGTACGCAGTATTTT. It specifies CAASTEPMGTQYF. V and J are TRBV25-1 and TRBJ2-3; D not certain. This CDR3 comprises 13 residues. Germline lookup yields CDR1 MGHDK and CDR2 SYGVNS.

V usage is TRBV28 and J usage is TRBJ2-7, with a tentative D call TRBD1 (5 bases). Germline CDR1 MDHEN, CDR2 SYDVKM. The CDR3 has 14 amino acids. V lost 4 bases, J lost 6 bases, and 16 bases lay in between. CDR3 in amino acids: CASSSPGRGGEQYF. As DNA, the CDR3 is TGTGCCAGCAGTTCACCCGGAAGGGGTGGCGAGCAGTACTTC.

In this sample, this clone turned up a few times. This chain connects TRBV28 to TRBJ1-5, with a weak D call TRBD1 (6 bases). Germline V gene data show CDR1 as MDHEN and CDR2 as SYDVKM. The CDR3 runs to 14 residues. The ends were cut back, 6 bases at V and 11 bases at J, with 20 bases in the middle. The CDR3 nucleotides are TGTGCCAGCAGGGAGGGGGGCGCGGGAGGGTCCCAGCATTTT. This encodes CASREGGAGGSQHF.

The genes are TRBV5-1 and TRBJ1-1; 10 bases map to TRBD1. The CDR3 is made up of 15 amino acids. CDR1 SGHRS and CDR2 YFSETQ come from the germline V gene. The ends lost 3 bases at V and 6 bases at J; junction bases unmatched: 8. CDR3 loop: CASSYDRGLRAEAFF. Here the CDR3 DNA reads TGCGCCAGCAGCTATGACAGGGGGCTCCGTGCTGAAGCTTTCTTT.

The chain recombines TRBV19 with TRBJ1-2; 9 bases are shared with TRBD1. Germline CDR1 and CDR2: LNHDA and SQIVND (reference sequence). The CDR3 spans 14 residues. The junction had 9 bases not matched to a gene; V was cut back by 7 bases and J by 6 bases. The CDR3 protein is CASTGTGYRNGYTF. CDR3 nucleotides: TGTGCCAGTACCGGGACAGGGTATCGGAATGGCTACACCTTC.

This chain uses TRBV6-6 with TRBJ2-1, with a tentative D call TRBD2 (6 bases). The germline V gene has CDR1 MNHNY and CDR2 SVGAGI (reference sequence). With 7 bases removed from V and 6 bases from J, the gap between germline ends came to 19 bases. The CDR3 consists of 15 residues. The CDR3 loop is CASTEGLSPLNEQFF. Written as DNA, the CDR3 is TGTGCCAGCACCGAGGGACTCTCGCCCCTCAATGAGCAGTTCTTC.

The chain recombines TRBV6-5 with TRBJ2-7; 11 bases line up with TRBD2. This CDR3 region has 15 residues. Germline assignment: CDR1 MNHEY and CDR2 SVGAGI. Trimming took 6 bases from V and 3 from J; bases not matched to a gene: 7. CDR3 protein: CASRRLAGHSYEQYF. CDR3 sequence (DNA): TGTGCCAGCAGACGACTAGCGGGGCATAGCTACGAGCAGTACTTC.

The sample holds one count of this clone. This rearrangement joins TRBV19 to TRBJ2-7; 11 bases match TRBD1. The CDR3 loop spans 15 amino acids. Germline V gives CDR1 LNHDA, CDR2 SQIVND (reference sequence). The V and J ends lost 3 bases and 0 bases, in that order; junction bases with no gene match: 1. The CDR3 DNA is TGTGCCAGTAGTATCGGGACAGGGGGCTCCTACGAGCAGTACTTC. Encoded protein: CASSIGTGGSYEQYF.

This chain links TRBV15 with TRBJ1-6, with 8 positions matching TRBD1. The germline CDR1 and CDR2 sequences are LNHNV and YYDKDF (reference sequence). The CDR3 length is 14 residues. The V and J ends lost 5 bases and 8 bases, in that order; junction bases with no gene match: 5. CDR3 in amino acids: CATSFNRGDSPLHF. The CDR3 DNA follows: TGTGCCACCAGCTTTAACAGGGGGGATTCACCCCTCCACTTT.

The chain joins TRBV5-6 to TRBJ2-7, with D perhaps assigned TRBD1 or TRBD2 (5 bases each). Trimming took 7 bases from V and 2 from J, leaving 16 bases between them. Germline V gene data show CDR1 as SGHDT and CDR2 as YYEEEE. This CDR3 has 14 residues. The CDR3 protein is CASRIGAGTYEQYF. CDR3 DNA sequence: TGTGCCAGCCGGATCGGGGCAGGGACCTACGAGCAGTACTTC.

In nucleotides, the CDR3 is TGTGCCATCAGTGACCCAAGTGGTAATGAAAAACTGTTTTTT. It specifies CAISDPSGNEKLFF. V gene TRBV10-3 combines with J gene TRBJ1-4; D gene ambiguous. Trimming removed 3 bases at V and 4 bases at J, with 9 bases between. This CDR3 has 14 amino acids. Germline assignment: CDR1 ENHRY and CDR2 SYGVKD.

This clone was found a few times. The rearrangement uses TRBV11-2 and TRBJ2-7; TRBD1 aligns across 9 bases. V shed 5 bases, J shed 6 bases, and the junction held 5 bases outside the gene matches. CDR1 is SGHAT and CDR2 is FQNNGV in the germline V gene. The CDR3 runs 13 residues. The CDR3 region is CASSGRTGAEQYF. In DNA, the CDR3 is TGTGCCAGCAGCGGGCGGACAGGGGCCGAGCAGTACTTC.

This clone was observed a few times. The DNA is left out, because the CDR3 cannot be placed on it with certainty; the CDR3 is given as TCRdb lists it. This chain connects TRBV6-4 to TRBJ2-2; TRBD2, the D gene given by the table, was not confirmed from the DNA. From germline, CDR1 is MRHNA and CDR2 SNTAGT. Ends included, the CDR3 has 13 residues. This CDR3 is CASSSSNTGELFF.